The clone carrying this TCR beta chain was seen once. In the original processing: The assay estimated nucleated cells by amplifying reference gene primers. Some clones are missing from TCRdb's copy, which holds only in-frame ones; the method was immunoSEQ multiplex PCR. The V and J calls and clone size were taken over from that table, and D and trimming were inferred from the DNA. The table shows 120,000 to 150,000 clones, with roughly 80% occurring only once. The source of the sample is a study of blood T cell repertoires in COVID-19. Study-wide context: PBMCs, B-cell-depleted T cells, or T cells were the source of the cDNA or gDNA that made up the material.

The length of the CDR3 is 14 residues. The chain couples TRBV21-1 to TRBJ2-7; TRBD1, the table's D call, was not compared with the DNA. TRBV21-1 is reported as a pseudogene. This sequence originates from a human donor in a cohort sampled during active COVID-19. Sequences were obtained from peripheral blood. The CDR3 spells CASNPDRPYYEQYV. In nucleotides, the CDR3 is TGTGCCAGCAACCCTGACAGGCCCTACTACGAGCAGTACGTC.